The clone carrying this T cell receptor beta chain was seen more than once but under ten times. Its antigen is not known. This entry comes from a study of T cell responses to AZD1222 COVID-19 vaccine. V dropped 3 bases and J dropped 4 bases, with 9 bases sitting between them. The CDR3 loop spans 13 amino acids. The method was immunoSEQ multiplex PCR; TCRdb's version includes in-frame clones alone and lacks a portion of them. The data show about 110,000 clones, about nine tenths seen once. Whole-study results and caveats: Baseline seropositives among AZD1222 recipients totaled only five to seven.

The chain has TRBV12-3 or TRBV12-4 and TRBJ1-2, with D perhaps TRBD1 (6 bases). The clonotype comes from an adult in good health. The input for sequencing was peripheral blood, taken on day 0 of AZD1222 vaccination. The CDR3, as DNA: TGTGCCAGCAGTTTTCTGGACAGCTATGGCTACACCTTC. Translation gives CASSFLDSYGYTF.